This T cell receptor beta chain appears in the sequencing data of a study of T cells after yellow fever vaccination. Overall study findings and caveats: Few clonotypes appeared in both CD4 and CD8 compartments. The secondary response was weaker but peaked faster, day 5 versus 15.

Template-switching 5'RACE yielded the TCR cDNA; a universal primer site and UMIs were added in the process. TCRdb independently ran MiXCR on the 5' RACE reads; one entry per CDR3 protein. The profile shows 510,000 or so distinct CDR3 sequences, roughly 19% of them singletons. The CDR3 length is 14 residues. Germline CDR1 is MNHEY and CDR2 is SMNVEV (reference sequence). V was clipped by 1 base and J by 6 bases, with 9 bases between them. Of note for this clonotype: Antigen unknown.

This clonotype was sampled from a man under 40 who received the YFV17D yellow fever vaccine. This chain links TRBV27 with TRBJ2-2; weak D call: TRBD2 (5 bases). The sequenced sample was PBMCs, obtained 15 days after the yellow fever booster vaccination. CDR3: CASSLLGSAGELFF. DNA of the CDR3: TGTGCCAGCAGTTTATTAGGGAGCGCCGGGGAGCTGTTTTTT.